The rows below give T cell receptor gamma chains drawn from one sample of a study of Vδ1+ human thymocytes. TCRdb reran clone calling via CATT on the multiplex PCR reads. The table has fewer than 14,000 gamma-chain clones, about 47% seen once; the top ten hold 2%. Sample: Vdelta1+ gamma-delta thymocytes from the thymus. Receptors were obtained from a boy less than two years old who had congenital heart surgery. CDR3s include the opening cysteine and the closing phenylalanine or tryptophan. Part of the rows lack a size; the others show once, few, many or a class for expanded clones.

v_gene	abundance	j_gene	CDR3aa	CDR3nt
TRGV3	NA	TRGJ1/TRGJ2	CATWDSRLSYYKKLF	TGTGCCACCTGGGACAGCCGACTGTCTTATTATAAGAAACTCTTT
TRGV8	few	TRGJ1/TRGJ2	CATWDRIKKLF	TGTGCCACCTGGGATAGGATTAAGAAACTCTTT
TRGV4	few	TRGJ1/TRGJ2	CATGDWLQKKLF	TGTGCCACCGGGGACTGGCTTCAGAAGAAACTCTTT
TRGV3	NA	TRGJ1/TRGJ2	CATWDRRAYLGKKLF	TGTGCCACCTGGGACAGGAGAGCGTATTTGGGTAAGAAACTCTTT
TRGV9	NA	TRGJ1/TRGJ2	CALWDAYYYKKLF	TGTGCCTTGTGGGACGCATATTATTATAAGAAACTCTTT
TRGV4	few	TRGJ1/TRGJ2	CATWDGGRKLF	TGTGCCACCTGGGACGGGGGTAGGAAACTCTTT
TRGV9	NA	TRGJ1/TRGJ2	CALWEASKKLF	TGTGCCTTGTGGGAGGCCTCTAAGAAACTCTTT
TRGV9	NA	TRGJP2	CALWEPSSSDWIKTF	TGTGCCTTGTGGGAGCCATCGAGTAGTGATTGGATCAAGACGTTT
TRGV3	NA	TRGJ1/TRGJ2	CATWEGMGYKKLF	TGTGCCACCTGGGAAGGAATGGGCTATAAGAAACTCTTT
TRGV3	NA	TRGJ1/TRGJ2	CATWDGHKKLF	TGTGCCACCTGGGACGGCCATAAGAAACTCTTT
TRGV4	NA	TRGJ1/TRGJ2	CATWDGPWKLF	TGTGCCACCTGGGATGGGCCGTGGAAACTCTTT
TRGV4	few	TRGJ1/TRGJ2	CATWSNRGSYKKLF	TGTGCCACCTGGAGTAACCGAGGAAGTTATAAGAAACTCTTT
TRGV9	NA	TRGJ1/TRGJ2	CALWEPRNYYKKLF	TGTGCCTTGTGGGAGCCCCGGAATTATTATAAGAAACTCTTT
TRGV9	NA	TRGJ1/TRGJ2	CALWEVFGYKKLF	TGTGCCTTGTGGGAGGTGTTCGGTTATAAGAAACTCTTT
TRGV9	few	TRGJ1/TRGJ2	CALWEVGRYKKLF	TGTGCCTTGTGGGAGGTGGGAAGGTATAAGAAACTCTTT
TRGV9	few	TRGJ1/TRGJ2	CALWDLGVAYKKLF	TGTGCCTTGTGGGATTTGGGGGTAGCTTATAAGAAACTCTTT
TRGV8	NA	TRGJP2	CATCDSSDWIKTF	TGTGCCACCTGTGATAGTAGTGATTGGATCAAGACGTTT
TRGV9	NA	TRGJ1/TRGJ2	CALWEGPDYKKLF	TGTGCCTTGTGGGAGGGGCCTGATTATAAGAAACTCTTT
TRGV9	few	TRGJ1/TRGJ2	CALWEVWYKKLF	TGTGCCTTGTGGGAGGTGTGGTATAAGAAACTCTTC
TRGV4	few	TRGJ1/TRGJ2	CATWDQYYKKLF	TGTGCCACCTGGGATCAGTATTATAAGAAACTCTTT
TRGV4	few	TRGJ1/TRGJ2	CATWDGPNYYKKLF	TGTGCCACCTGGGATGGCCCTAATTATTATAAGAAACTCTTT
TRGV9	NA	TRGJ1/TRGJ2	CALWEPSGYKKLF	TGTGCCTTGTGGGAGCCGTCTGGTTATAAGAAACTCTTT
TRGV5	few	TRGJ1/TRGJ2	CATWEKGYKKLF	TGTGCCACCTGGGAGAAGGGTTATAAGAAACTCTTT
TRGV9	NA	TRGJ1/TRGJ2	CALWEEAKRDKKLF	TGTGCCTTGTGGGAGGAGGCTAAACGCGATAAGAAACTCTTT
TRGV9	NA	TRGJ1/TRGJ2	CALWDPGNYKKLF	TGTGCCTTGTGGGACCCTGGGAATTATAAGAAACTCTTT
TRGV9	NA	TRGJ1/TRGJ2	CALWEVKGKLF	TGTGCCTTGTGGGAGGTGAAGGGGAAACTCTTT
TRGV4	NA	TRGJ1/TRGJ2	CATWDGPYLLNYYKKLF	TGTGCCACCTGGGATGGCCCTTACCTGCTGAATTATTATAAGAAACTCTTT
TRGV4	few	TRGJ1/TRGJ2	CATWDAAYYKKLF	TGTGCCACCTGGGATGCCGCTTATTATAAGAAACTCTTT
TRGV9	NA	TRGJ1/TRGJ2	CALGGAYYKKLF	TGTGCCTTGGGGGGAGCCTATTATAAGAAACTCTTT
TRGV4	NA	TRGJ1/TRGJ2	CATCDGNYYKKLF	TGTGCCACCTGTGATGGTAATTATTATAAGAAACTCTTT
TRGV9	few	TRGJP2	CALWGSDWIKTF	TGTGCCTTGTGGGGTAGTGATTGGATCAAGACGTTT
TRGV9	few	TRGJP1	CALWDRVTGWFKIF	TGTGCCTTGTGGGACAGGGTCACTGGTTGGTTCAAGATATTT
TRGV9	few	TRGJ1/TRGJ2	CALWEVNHYYKKLF	TGTGCCTTGTGGGAGGTGAACCATTATTATAAGAAACTCTTT
TRGV9	NA	TRGJ1/TRGJ2	CALWEVLGYKKLF	TGTGCCTTGTGGGAGGTCTTGGGGTATAAGAAACTCTTT
TRGV9	NA	TRGJ1/TRGJ2	CALWEAYKYYKKLF	TGTGCCTTGTGGGAGGCTTACAAATATTATAAGAAACTCTTT
TRGV4	few	TRGJ1/TRGJ2	CATWVWKLF	TGTGCCACCTGGGTATGGAAACTCTTT
TRGV9	NA	TRGJ1/TRGJ2	CALYNGYYKKLF	TGTGCCTTGTACAATGGTTATTATAAGAAACTCTTT
TRGV5	NA	TRGJ1/TRGJ2	CATWDRVYKKLF	TGTGCCACCTGGGACAGGGTTTATAAGAAACTCTTT
TRGV3	NA	TRGJ1/TRGJ2	CATWDRVMNYYKKLF	TGTGCCACCTGGGACAGGGTAATGAATTATTATAAGAAACTCTTT
TRGV5	NA	TRGJ1/TRGJ2	CATWDSPQKGYYKKLF	TGTGCCACCTGGGACAGCCCCCAAAAGGGTTATTATAAGAAACTCTTT
TRGV9	few	TRGJ1/TRGJ2	CALWEVCYKKLF	TGTGCCTTGTGGGAGGTTTGCTATAAGAAACTCTTT
TRGV8	NA	TRGJ1/TRGJ2	CATWSLRYYKKLF	TGTGCCACCTGGTCCTTGAGGTATTATAAGAAACTCTTT
TRGV4	NA	TRGJ1/TRGJ2	CATWAPRPYYKKLF	TGTGCCACCTGGGCCCCACGGCCTTATTATAAGAAACTCTTT
TRGV3	few	TRGJ1/TRGJ2	CATWGPNYYKKLF	TGTGCCACCTGGGGTCCGAATTATTATAAGAAACTCTTT
TRGV9	NA	TRGJ1/TRGJ2	CALWEVRYYKKLF	TGTGCCTTGTGGGAGGTGAGGTATTATAAGAAACTCTTT
TRGV9	NA	TRGJ1/TRGJ2	CAGWEVREKLF	TGTGCCGGGTGGGAGGTGCGGGAGAAACTCTTT